A single sample gave rise to the 9 T cell receptor beta chains below, sequenced in a study of CXCR3-negative and CXCR3-positive naive CD8 T cells. Study conclusions and caveats: Naive cells positive for CXCR3 carried more hydrophobic TRB CDR3s than CXCR3-negative ones.

Which antigens these TCRs recognize remains unknown. TRB cDNA libraries were made by UMI-labeled 5' RACE. For each CDR3 protein, TCRdb gives one entry from its re-call of the 5' RACE reads, without DNA. Its table lists tens of thousands of distinct CDR3 sequences. The sequenced sample was naive CXCR3+ CD8+ T cells from blood. The subset denotes: CD45RO-CCR7+CD27+CD95- naive CD8+ T cells expressing CXCR3 (TNR3+). The source is a human donor in good health. Some clones in this sample may be carry-over from other donors' samples.

This rearrangement joins TRBV6-6 to TRBJ1-3. From germline, CDR1 is MNHNY and CDR2 SVGAGI (reference sequence). The CDR3 consists of 16 residues. CDR3 sequence reads: CASSYSVPSSGNTIYF.

V is TRBV29-1 and J is TRBJ2-7; the TRBD2 assignment by TCRdb is unverifiable without DNA. The CDR3 runs to 17 residues. The V gene's germline CDR1 is SQVTM and CDR2 ANQGSEA. CDR3 sequence reads: CSVEARRRGLAIYEQYF.

The chain uses TRBV4-3 and TRBJ2-7; absent DNA, TCRdb's TRBD1 call cannot be checked. Germline assignment: CDR1 LGHNA and CDR2 YSLEER. The CDR3 consists of 14 residues. The CDR3 reads CASSPGTGLYEQYF.

The chain couples TRBV6-5 to TRBJ2-1; lacking DNA, the TRBD2 call made by TCRdb goes unchecked. Germline V CDR1 and CDR2: MNHEY, SVGAGI. The CDR3 consists of 17 residues. CDR3 amino acids: CASSYRAVQSSYNEQFF.

The chain combines TRBV27 with TRBJ2-1. Germline CDR1 reads MNHEY; CDR2 reads SMNVEV (reference sequence). The CDR3 consists of 13 residues. CDR3 amino acids: CASKRGSSNEQFF.

The chain combines TRBV28 with TRBJ2-2; TCRdb calls TRBD2, which cannot be checked without DNA. The CDR3 is 17 amino acids. The germline CDR1 and CDR2 sequences are MDHEN and SYDVKM. The CDR3 loop is CASSLSLAGGPTGELFF.

The chain recombines TRBV28 with TRBJ2-2; TCRdb selects TRBD1, and the lack of DNA leaves this call unchecked. The CDR3 totals 13 residues. Germline values: CDR1 MDHEN, CDR2 SYDVKM. The CDR3: CASSPRGTGELFF. The full variable domain, in which reference TRBV28 and TRBJ2-2 provide the parts outside the CDR3, is DVKVTQSSRYLVKRTGEKVFLECVQDMDHENMFWYRQDPGLGLRLIYFSYDVKMKEKGDIPEGYSVSREKKERFSLILESASTNQTSMYLCASSPRGTGELFFGEGSRLTVL.

The J gene is TRBJ2-5, the V gene TRBV7-7. In germline, CDR1 is SSHAT, CDR2 FNYEAQ (reference sequence). This CDR3 contains 13 residues. The CDR3 sequence is CASSPSGGETQYF.

V is TRBV6-5 and J is TRBJ2-3; TCRdb calls TRBD1, which cannot be checked without DNA. In germline, CDR1 is MNHEY, CDR2 SVGAGI. The CDR3 extends over 14 amino acids. The CDR3 loop is CASSYGGGPDTQYF.